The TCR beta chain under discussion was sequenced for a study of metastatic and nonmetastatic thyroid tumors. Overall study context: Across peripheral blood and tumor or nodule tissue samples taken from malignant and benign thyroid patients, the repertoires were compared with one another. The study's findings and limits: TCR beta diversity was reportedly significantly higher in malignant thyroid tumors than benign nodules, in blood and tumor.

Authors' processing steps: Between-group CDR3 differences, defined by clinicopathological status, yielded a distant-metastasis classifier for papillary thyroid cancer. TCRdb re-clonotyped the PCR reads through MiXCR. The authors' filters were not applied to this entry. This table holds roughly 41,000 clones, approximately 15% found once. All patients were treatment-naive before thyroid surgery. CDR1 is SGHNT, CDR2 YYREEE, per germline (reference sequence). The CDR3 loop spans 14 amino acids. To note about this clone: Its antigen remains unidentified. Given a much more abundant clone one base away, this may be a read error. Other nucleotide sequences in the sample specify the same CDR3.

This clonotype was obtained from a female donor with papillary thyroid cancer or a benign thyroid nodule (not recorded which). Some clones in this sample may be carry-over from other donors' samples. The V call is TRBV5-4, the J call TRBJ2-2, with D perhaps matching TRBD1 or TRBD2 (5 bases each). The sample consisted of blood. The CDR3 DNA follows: TGTGCCAGCGGGGAGTGGTTGGACACCGGGGAGCTCTTTTTT. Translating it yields CASGEWLDTGELFF.